In this sample, the clone carrying this T cell receptor (beta chain) turned up once. This CDR3 is 14 amino acids long. CDR1 and CDR2 from the germline V gene are SEHNR and FQNEAQ (reference sequence). Trimming left V 3 bases short and J 0 bases short, with 6 bases between. CD45RA+ naive and CD45RA-negative memory subsets were separated from CD4+ cells. This entry belongs to a study of shared clonotypes between healthy human individuals. Sequencing was performed with immunoSEQ multiplex PCR; in TCRdb, only in-frame clones are kept and a portion is missing. The table lists 2 million to 3 million clones, about 92% of them singletons.

Source material: naive CD4+ T cells sorted from blood. Regarding subset: CD45RA+ positively selected. This TCR derives from a man younger than 35 in good health. V and J are TRBV7-9 and TRBJ1-3; D gene ambiguous. CDR3 residues: CASSFTASGNTIYF. CDR3 DNA sequence: TGTGCCAGCAGCTTTACAGCCTCTGGAAACACCATATATTTT. The full variable domain, in which reference TRBV7-9 and TRBJ1-3 provide the parts outside the CDR3, is DTGVSQNPRHKITKRGQNVTFRCDPISEHNRLYWYRQTLGQGPEFLTYFQNEAQLEKSRLLSDRFSAERPKGSFSTLEIQRTEQGDSAMYLCASSFTASGNTIYFGEGSWLTVV.